Only one count was recorded for the clone carrying this T cell receptor beta chain. Produced via immunoSEQ multiplex PCR; TCRdb's table is partial and in-frame only. Of about 36,000 clones detected, 80% to 95% appear once; the ten largest clones hold about 1.3%. The source of the sample is a study of T cell changes during pregnancy in multiple sclerosis. CDR3 length equals 14 residues. CDR1 is MDHEN, CDR2 SYDVKM, per germline. Trimming took 1 base from V and 1 from J, leaving 8 bases between them. The V and J genes are TRBV28 and TRBJ2-7, with D unclear. Sequenced: PBMCs (not recorded whether the cells were cultured). This sequence originates from a female donor with multiple sclerosis, enrolled in a pregnancy study. CDR3: CASSLFTVSYEQYF. In nucleotides, the CDR3 is TGTGCCAGCAGTTTATTCACCGTTTCCTACGAGCAGTACTTC.